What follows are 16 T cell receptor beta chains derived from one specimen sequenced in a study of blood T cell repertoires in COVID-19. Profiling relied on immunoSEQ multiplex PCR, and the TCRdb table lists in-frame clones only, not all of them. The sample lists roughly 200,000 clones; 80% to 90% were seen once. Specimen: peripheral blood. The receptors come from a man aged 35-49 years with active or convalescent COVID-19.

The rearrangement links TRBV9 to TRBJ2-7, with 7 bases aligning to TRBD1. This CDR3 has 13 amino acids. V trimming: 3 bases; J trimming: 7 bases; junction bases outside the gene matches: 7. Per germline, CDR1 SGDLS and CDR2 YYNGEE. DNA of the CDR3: TGTGCCAGCAGCGCCCACAGGGGCGGAGAGCAGTACTTC. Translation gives CASSAHRGGEQYF.

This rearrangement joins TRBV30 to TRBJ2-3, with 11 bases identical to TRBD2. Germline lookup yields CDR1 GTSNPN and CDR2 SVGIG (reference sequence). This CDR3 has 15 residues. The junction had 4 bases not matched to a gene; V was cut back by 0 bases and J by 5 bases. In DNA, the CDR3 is TGTGCCTGGAGTGTAGGTACTAGCGGGAGAGATACGCAGTATTTT. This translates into CAWSVGTSGRDTQYF.

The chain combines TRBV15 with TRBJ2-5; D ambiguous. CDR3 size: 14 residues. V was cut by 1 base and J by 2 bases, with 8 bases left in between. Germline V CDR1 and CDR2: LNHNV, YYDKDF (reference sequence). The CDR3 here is CATSRAQIQETQYF. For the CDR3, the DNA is TGTGCCACCAGCAGAGCCCAGATTCAAGAGACCCAGTACTTC.

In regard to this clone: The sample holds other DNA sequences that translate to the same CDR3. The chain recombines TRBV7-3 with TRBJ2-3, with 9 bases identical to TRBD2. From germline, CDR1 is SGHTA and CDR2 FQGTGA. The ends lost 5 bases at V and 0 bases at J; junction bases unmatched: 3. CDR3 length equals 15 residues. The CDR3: CASSPLAGSTDTQYF. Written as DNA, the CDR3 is TGTGCCAGCAGCCCTCTAGCGGGGAGCACAGATACGCAGTATTTT.

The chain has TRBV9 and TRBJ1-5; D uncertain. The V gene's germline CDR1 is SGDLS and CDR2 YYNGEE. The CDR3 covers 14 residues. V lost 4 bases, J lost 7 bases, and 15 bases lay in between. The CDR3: CASSPGLGRQPQHF. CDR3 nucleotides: TGTGCCAGCAGCCCCGGACTGGGGAGACAGCCCCAGCATTTT.

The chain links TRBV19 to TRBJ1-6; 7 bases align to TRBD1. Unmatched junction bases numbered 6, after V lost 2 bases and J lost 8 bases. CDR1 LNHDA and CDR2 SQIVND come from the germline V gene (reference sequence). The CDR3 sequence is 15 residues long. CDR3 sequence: CASSIPGQVHSPLHF. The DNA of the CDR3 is TGTGCCAGTAGTATACCTGGACAGGTGCATTCACCCCTCCACTTT.

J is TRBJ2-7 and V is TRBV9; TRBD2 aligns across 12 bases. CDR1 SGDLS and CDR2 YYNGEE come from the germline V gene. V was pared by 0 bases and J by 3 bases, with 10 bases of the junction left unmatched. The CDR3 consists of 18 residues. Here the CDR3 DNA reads TGTGCCAGCAGCGTAGCTACCGCGACTAGCGGGAGTAACTACGAGCAGTACTTC. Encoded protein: CASSVATATSGSNYEQYF.

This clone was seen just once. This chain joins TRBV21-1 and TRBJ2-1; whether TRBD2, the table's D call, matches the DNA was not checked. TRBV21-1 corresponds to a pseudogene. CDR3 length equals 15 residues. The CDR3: CASRTRLASNNEQFF. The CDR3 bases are TGTGCCAGCAGGACGCGACTAGCCTCCAACAATGAGCAGTTCTTC.

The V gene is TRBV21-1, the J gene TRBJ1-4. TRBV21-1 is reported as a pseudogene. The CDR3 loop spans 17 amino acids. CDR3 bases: TGTGCCAGCAGCAAAGAGGGATTGCTAACACTAGGGGAAAAACTGTTTTTT. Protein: CASSKEGLLTLGEKLFF.

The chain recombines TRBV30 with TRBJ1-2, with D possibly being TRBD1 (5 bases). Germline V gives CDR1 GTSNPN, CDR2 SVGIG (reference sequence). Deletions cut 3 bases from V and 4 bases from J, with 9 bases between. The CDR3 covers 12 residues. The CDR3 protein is CAWSIGVYGYTF. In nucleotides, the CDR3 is TGTGCCTGGAGCATAGGGGTCTATGGCTACACCTTC.

CDR3 nucleotide sequence: TGTGCCACCCGGGGTAATGCTAATGAAAAACTGTTTTTT. Residues: CATRGNANEKLFF. J is TRBJ1-4 and V is TRBV25-1; D gene ambiguous. The germline CDR1 and CDR2 sequences are MGHDK and SYGVNS. This CDR3 spans 13 amino acids. Deletions cut 10 bases from V and 3 bases from J, with 12 bases between. Filled out from reference TRBV25-1 and TRBJ1-4, the complete variable domain reads EADIYQTPRYLVIGTGKKITLECSQTMGHDKMYWYQQDPGMELHLIHYSYGVNSTEKGDLSSESTVSRIRTEHFPLTLESARPSHTSQYLCATRGNANEKLFFGSGTQLSVL.

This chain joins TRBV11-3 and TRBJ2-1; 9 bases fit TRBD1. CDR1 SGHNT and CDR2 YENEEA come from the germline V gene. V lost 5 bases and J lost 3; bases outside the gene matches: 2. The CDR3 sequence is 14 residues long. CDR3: CASSGTGNYNEQFF. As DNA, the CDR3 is TGTGCCAGCAGCGGGACAGGGAACTACAATGAGCAGTTCTTC.

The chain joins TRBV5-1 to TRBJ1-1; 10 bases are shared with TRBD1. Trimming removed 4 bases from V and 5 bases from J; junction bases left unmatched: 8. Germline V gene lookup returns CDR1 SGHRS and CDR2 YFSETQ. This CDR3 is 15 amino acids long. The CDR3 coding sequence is TGCGCCAGCAGCCTGGAGACAGGGGGCTCAACTGAAGCTTTCTTT. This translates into CASSLETGGSTEAFF.

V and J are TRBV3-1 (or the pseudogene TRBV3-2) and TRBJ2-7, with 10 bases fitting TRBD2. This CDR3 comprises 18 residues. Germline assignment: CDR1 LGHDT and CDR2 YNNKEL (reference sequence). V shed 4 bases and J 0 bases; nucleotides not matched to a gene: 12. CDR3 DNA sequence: TGTGCCAGCAGCCGACGAGGGCTAGCGGGGGTGGGCTCCTACGAGCAGTACTTC. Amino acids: CASSRRGLAGVGSYEQYF.

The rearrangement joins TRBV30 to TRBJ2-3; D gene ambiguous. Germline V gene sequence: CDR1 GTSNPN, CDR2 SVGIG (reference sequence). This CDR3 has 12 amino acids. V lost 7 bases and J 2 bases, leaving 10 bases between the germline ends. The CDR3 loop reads CASTRLTDTQYF. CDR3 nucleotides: TGTGCCTCAACCCGACTCACAGATACGCAGTATTTT.

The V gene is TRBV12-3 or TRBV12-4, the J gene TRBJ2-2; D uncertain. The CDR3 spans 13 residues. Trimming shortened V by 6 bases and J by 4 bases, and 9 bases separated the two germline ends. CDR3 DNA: TGTGCCAGCAGCCGCGAATTCACCGGGGAGCTGTTTTTT. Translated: CASSREFTGELFF.